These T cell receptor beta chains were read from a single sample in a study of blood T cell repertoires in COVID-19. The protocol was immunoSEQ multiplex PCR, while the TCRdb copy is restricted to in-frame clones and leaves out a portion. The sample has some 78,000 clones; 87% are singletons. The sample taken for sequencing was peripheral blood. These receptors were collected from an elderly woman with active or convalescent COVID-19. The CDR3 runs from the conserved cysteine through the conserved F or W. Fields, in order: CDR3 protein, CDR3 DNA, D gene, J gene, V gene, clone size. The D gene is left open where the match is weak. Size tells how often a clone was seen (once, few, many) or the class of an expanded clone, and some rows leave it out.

CDR3aa: CASLGGWYEQYF; CDR3nt: TGTGCCAGCCTCGGGGGTTGGTACGAGCAGTACTTC; d_gene: .; j_gene: TRBJ2-7; v_gene: TRBV28; abundance: .
CDR3aa: CASSLQTGPQETQYF; CDR3nt: TGTGCCAGCAGTCTCCAGACAGGACCACAAGAGACCCAGTACTTC; d_gene: .; j_gene: TRBJ2-5; v_gene: TRBV27; abundance: .
CDR3aa: CSAALTSPGGELFF; CDR3nt: TGCAGCGCTGCCCTAACTAGCCCCGGCGGGGAGCTGTTTTTT; d_gene: .; j_gene: TRBJ2-2; v_gene: TRBV29-1; abundance: .
CDR3aa: CSAQGVPETQYF; CDR3nt: TGCAGCGCCCAGGGCGTGCCAGAGACCCAGTACTTC; d_gene: .; j_gene: TRBJ2-5; v_gene: TRBV29-1; abundance: .
CDR3aa: CASSHGTGNEQFF; CDR3nt: TGCGCCAGCAGCCACGGTACAGGCAATGAGCAGTTCTTC; d_gene: .; j_gene: TRBJ2-1; v_gene: TRBV4-3; abundance: few
CDR3aa: CASSQDRGGTQYF; CDR3nt: TGTGCCAGCAGCCAGGACAGGGGGGGGACCCAGTACTTC; d_gene: TRBD1; j_gene: TRBJ2-5; v_gene: TRBV12-3/TRBV12-4; abundance: .
CDR3aa: CASSYSRGTSGGADTQYF; CDR3nt: TGTGCCAGCAGTTACTCGAGAGGGACTAGCGGGGGAGCAGATACGCAGTATTTT; d_gene: TRBD2; j_gene: TRBJ2-3; v_gene: TRBV6-2/TRBV6-3; abundance: once
CDR3aa: CASSLEILGGYTF; CDR3nt: TGTGCCAGCTCTTTGGAGATCCTGGGTGGCTACACCTTC; d_gene: .; j_gene: TRBJ1-2; v_gene: TRBV11-2; abundance: .
CDR3aa: CASSPVAQSYEQYF; CDR3nt: TGTGCCAGCTCACCGGTTGCACAATCCTACGAGCAGTACTTC; d_gene: .; j_gene: TRBJ2-7; v_gene: TRBV18; abundance: .
CDR3aa: CASSQEQGNEQYF; CDR3nt: TGCGCCAGCAGCCAAGAACAGGGCAACGAGCAGTACTTC; d_gene: .; j_gene: TRBJ2-7; v_gene: TRBV4-3; abundance: .
CDR3aa: CASSEQGAGTGELFF; CDR3nt: TGCGCCAGCAGCGAACAGGGGGCAGGCACCGGGGAGCTGTTTTTT; d_gene: TRBD1; j_gene: TRBJ2-2; v_gene: TRBV5-1; abundance: .
CDR3aa: CASRREGGGSKNIQYF; CDR3nt: TGTGCCAGCAGACGAGAAGGGGGAGGGTCCAAAAACATTCAGTACTTC; d_gene: .; j_gene: TRBJ2-4; v_gene: TRBV2; abundance: .
CDR3aa: CASSGGLTKGDTQYF; CDR3nt: TGTGCCAGCAGCGGCGGGCTTACCAAGGGAGATACGCAGTATTTT; d_gene: .; j_gene: TRBJ2-3; v_gene: TRBV28; abundance: .
CDR3aa: CSATTGGTGELFF; CDR3nt: TGCAGCGCAACGACAGGGGGCACCGGGGAGCTGTTTTTT; d_gene: TRBD1; j_gene: TRBJ2-2; v_gene: TRBV29-1; abundance: .
CDR3aa: CASSPGGGADTQYF; CDR3nt: TGTGCCAGCTCACCAGGGGGAGGCGCAGATACGCAGTATTTT; d_gene: .; j_gene: TRBJ2-3; v_gene: TRBV18; abundance: .
CDR3aa: CASSLAQAGSNTQYF; CDR3nt: TGTGCCAGCAGCTTAGCCCAAGCGGGGTCCAATACGCAGTATTTT; d_gene: TRBD2; j_gene: TRBJ2-3; v_gene: TRBV11-2; abundance: .
CDR3aa: CASSILQGNGQPQHF; CDR3nt: TGTGCCAGCAGCATACTACAGGGGAACGGTCAGCCCCAGCATTTT; d_gene: TRBD1; j_gene: TRBJ1-5; v_gene: TRBV6-2/TRBV6-3; abundance: few
CDR3aa: CASSPQGQGSTGELFF; CDR3nt: TGTGCCAGCAGCCCCCAGGGACAGGGGAGCACCGGGGAGCTGTTTTTT; d_gene: TRBD1; j_gene: TRBJ2-2; v_gene: TRBV13; abundance: .
CDR3aa: CASRTQGGNEKLFF; CDR3nt: TGTGCCTCGCGTACCCAGGGGGGTAATGAAAAACTGTTTTTT; d_gene: TRBD1; j_gene: TRBJ1-4; v_gene: TRBV6-5; abundance: .
CDR3aa: CASSPSNRGRYSPLHF; CDR3nt: TGTGCCAGCAGTCCCTCCAACAGGGGGCGTTATTCACCCCTCCACTTT; d_gene: TRBD1; j_gene: TRBJ1-6; v_gene: TRBV27; abundance: once
CDR3aa: CAISDNRSQQFF; CDR3nt: TGTGCCATCAGTGATAACCGAAGCCAACAGTTCTTC; d_gene: .; j_gene: TRBJ2-1; v_gene: TRBV10-3; abundance: .
CDR3aa: CASSESRTGYGYTF; CDR3nt: TGTGCCAGTAGTGAATCTCGGACAGGGTATGGCTACACCTTC; d_gene: TRBD1; j_gene: TRBJ1-2; v_gene: TRBV19; abundance: .
CDR3aa: CAIKDGQGGNTIYF; CDR3nt: TGTGCCATCAAAGATGGACAAGGCGGAAACACCATATATTTT; d_gene: .; j_gene: TRBJ1-3; v_gene: TRBV10-3; abundance: .
CDR3aa: CASSLDRVANEQFF; CDR3nt: TGTGCCAGCAGCTTAGATCGGGTGGCCAATGAGCAGTTCTTC; d_gene: .; j_gene: TRBJ2-1; v_gene: TRBV11-2; abundance: .
CDR3aa: CASSPAGQGTYEQYF; CDR3nt: TGTGCCAGCTCACCAGCCGGACAGGGAACCTACGAGCAGTACTTC; d_gene: TRBD1; j_gene: TRBJ2-7; v_gene: TRBV18; abundance: .
CDR3aa: CASSLSLAGDLGDTQYF; CDR3nt: TGTGCCAGCAGCTTAAGTCTAGCGGGAGACCTGGGAGATACGCAGTATTTT; d_gene: TRBD2; j_gene: TRBJ2-3; v_gene: TRBV7-8; abundance: .
CDR3aa: CASSPSGGGETQYF; CDR3nt: TGTGCCAGCAGCCCCTCAGGGGGCGGGGAGACCCAGTACTTC; d_gene: TRBD1; j_gene: TRBJ2-5; v_gene: TRBV11-2; abundance: few
CDR3aa: CASSQGGISQPQHF; CDR3nt: TGCGCCAGCAGCCAAGGAGGGATCAGTCAGCCCCAGCATTTT; d_gene: .; j_gene: TRBJ1-5; v_gene: TRBV4-3; abundance: .
CDR3aa: CASSLRAAWERRNTGELFF; CDR3nt: TGTGCCAGCAGTCTTAGGGCAGCGTGGGAGAGGAGGAACACCGGGGAGCTGTTTTTT; d_gene: .; j_gene: TRBJ2-2; v_gene: TRBV7-8; abundance: .
CDR3aa: CASNPQGNTEAFF; CDR3nt: TGTGCCAGCAATCCGCAGGGCAACACTGAAGCTTTCTTT; d_gene: .; j_gene: TRBJ1-1; v_gene: TRBV28; abundance: .
CDR3aa: CPTRRQGGLNTEAFF; CDR3nt: TGCCCCACCAGACGACAGGGGGGGCTGAACACTGAAGCTTTCTTT; d_gene: TRBD1; j_gene: TRBJ1-1; v_gene: TRBV5-1; abundance: once
CDR3aa: CATSDQGNTEAFF; CDR3nt: TGTGCCACCAGTGATCAGGGGAACACTGAAGCTTTCTTT; d_gene: .; j_gene: TRBJ1-1; v_gene: TRBV24-1; abundance: .
CDR3aa: CATSWTSGRIDEQFF; CDR3nt: TGTGCCACCAGTTGGACTAGCGGGAGGATCGATGAGCAGTTCTTC; d_gene: TRBD2; j_gene: TRBJ2-1; v_gene: TRBV24-1; abundance: .
CDR3aa: CASSFSSGRYNEQFF; CDR3nt: TGCGCCAGCAGCTTCAGTAGCGGGCGATACAATGAGCAGTTCTTC; d_gene: TRBD2; j_gene: TRBJ2-1; v_gene: TRBV5-1; abundance: .
CDR3aa: CASVRGGLNSPLHF; CDR3nt: TGTGCCAGCGTTCGGGGGGGGTTAAATTCACCCCTCCACTTT; d_gene: .; j_gene: TRBJ1-6; v_gene: TRBV28; abundance: .
CDR3aa: CASSSTQFTGELFF; CDR3nt: TGTGCCAGCAGCTCAACACAATTCACCGGGGAGCTGTTTTTT; d_gene: .; j_gene: TRBJ2-2; v_gene: TRBV7-2; abundance: .
CDR3aa: CASMTGSSSYNEQFF; CDR3nt: TGTGCCAGCATGACAGGTTCTAGCTCCTACAATGAGCAGTTCTTC; d_gene: .; j_gene: TRBJ2-1; v_gene: TRBV6-6; abundance: .
CDR3aa: CASSKDRVGRETQYF; CDR3nt: TGTGCCAGCAGTAAGGACAGGGTCGGACGAGAGACCCAGTACTTC; d_gene: TRBD1; j_gene: TRBJ2-5; v_gene: TRBV2; abundance: .
CDR3aa: CASSLRNAEAFF; CDR3nt: TGTGCCAGCAGCTTGAGGAACGCTGAAGCTTTCTTT; d_gene: .; j_gene: TRBJ1-1; v_gene: TRBV13; abundance: .
CDR3aa: CASSPPPLAGALYEQYF; CDR3nt: TGCGCCAGCAGCCCCCCACCCTTAGCGGGAGCTCTGTACGAGCAGTACTTC; d_gene: TRBD2; j_gene: TRBJ2-7; v_gene: TRBV5-1; abundance: once
CDR3aa: CATSRGVYSGGAGDTQYF; CDR3nt: TGTGCCACCAGCAGAGGCGTTTATAGCGGGGGAGCAGGAGATACGCAGTATTTT; d_gene: TRBD2; j_gene: TRBJ2-3; v_gene: TRBV15; abundance: .
CDR3aa: CASSPREREWTYNEQFF; CDR3nt: TGTGCCAGCAGCCCGCGGGAGCGGGAGTGGACCTACAATGAGCAGTTCTTC; d_gene: TRBD2; j_gene: TRBJ2-1; v_gene: TRBV9; abundance: .
CDR3aa: CASSAGSGVSYNEQFF; CDR3nt: TGTGCCAGCAGCGCCGGTAGCGGAGTCTCCTACAATGAGCAGTTCTTC; d_gene: .; j_gene: TRBJ2-1; v_gene: TRBV11-3; abundance: .
CDR3aa: CASSLAWGDEQFF; CDR3nt: TGCGCCAGCAGCTTGGCCTGGGGGGATGAGCAGTTCTTC; d_gene: .; j_gene: TRBJ2-1; v_gene: TRBV5-1; abundance: .
CDR3aa: CASSYPGQPSAFF; CDR3nt: TGCGCCAGCAGCTACCCGGGACAGCCTTCTGCTTTCTTT; d_gene: TRBD1; j_gene: TRBJ1-1; v_gene: TRBV5-1; abundance: .
CDR3aa: CASSHSTTGYEQYF; CDR3nt: TGCGCCAGCAGCCATTCTACGACGGGCTACGAGCAGTACTTC; d_gene: .; j_gene: TRBJ2-7; v_gene: TRBV5-1; abundance: .
CDR3aa: CASSSSRTSGEETQYF; CDR3nt: TGTGCCAGCAGCTCGTCTCGGACTAGCGGGGAAGAGACCCAGTACTTC; d_gene: TRBD2; j_gene: TRBJ2-5; v_gene: TRBV7-3; abundance: .
CDR3aa: CAWRTGRVEKLFF; CDR3nt: TGTGCCTGGAGGACAGGGCGAGTTGAAAAACTGTTTTTT; d_gene: TRBD1; j_gene: TRBJ1-4; v_gene: TRBV30; abundance: few
CDR3aa: CASSLQSSGRWNEQFF; CDR3nt: TGTGCCAGCTCACTACAATCTAGCGGGAGGTGGAATGAGCAGTTCTTC; d_gene: TRBD2; j_gene: TRBJ2-1; v_gene: TRBV18; abundance: .
CDR3aa: CASSRDRGPQPQHF; CDR3nt: TGTGCCAGCAGCCGGGACAGGGGACCTCAGCCCCAGCATTTT; d_gene: TRBD1; j_gene: TRBJ1-5; v_gene: TRBV7-2; abundance: .